The rows below give T cell receptor beta chains drawn from one sample of a study of beta chain features in type 1 diabetes. Repertoires were generated with immunoSEQ multiplex PCR, while TCRdb's copy carries only in-frame clones and drops some. There are approximately 300,000 clones in the sample; 11% occur only once, and about 0.015% lies in the top ten. Sequences were obtained from naive CD4+ T cells from blood. Receptors were obtained from a woman in her thirties in good health. The CDR3 runs from the conserved cysteine through the conserved F or W. A D gene is named only where the DNA matches it firmly. Size is omitted from some rows. Given values are once, few, many or a class for expanded clones.

clone_size: .; d_call: TRBD1; j_call: TRBJ2-7; v_call: TRBV28; cdr3_aa: CASSGTGTWYEQYF; cdr3_nt: TGTGCCAGCAGCGGGACAGGGACATGGTACGAGCAGTACTTC
clone_size: few; d_call: .; j_call: TRBJ2-3; v_call: TRBV7-3; cdr3_aa: CASSQDHSTDTQYF; cdr3_nt: TGTGCCAGCAGTCAGGATCATAGCACAGATACGCAGTATTTT
clone_size: .; d_call: TRBD1; j_call: TRBJ1-1; v_call: TRBV9; cdr3_aa: CASSAFLRDRGGRTEAFF; cdr3_nt: TGTGCCAGCAGCGCGTTTCTCCGGGACAGGGGAGGGCGGACTGAAGCTTTCTTT
clone_size: few; d_call: .; j_call: TRBJ1-1; v_call: TRBV18; cdr3_aa: CASSPLSRGEAFF; cdr3_nt: TGTGCCAGCTCACCACTGAGCAGGGGTGAAGCTTTCTTT
clone_size: few; d_call: TRBD1; j_call: TRBJ1-4; v_call: TRBV5-4; cdr3_aa: CASSVTTGSTNEKLFF; cdr3_nt: TGTGCCAGCAGCGTAACGACAGGGTCAACTAATGAAAAACTGTTTTTT
clone_size: few; d_call: .; j_call: TRBJ2-1; v_call: TRBV20-1; cdr3_aa: CSARGTGWAFF; cdr3_nt: TGCAGTGCTAGGGGTACGGGATGGGCGTTCTTC
clone_size: .; d_call: TRBD2; j_call: TRBJ2-5; v_call: TRBV29-1; cdr3_aa: CSVAATSGGETQYF; cdr3_nt: TGCAGCGTTGCCGCGACTAGCGGCGGCGAGACCCAGTACTTC
clone_size: .; d_call: .; j_call: TRBJ1-5; v_call: TRBV5-6; cdr3_aa: CASSLVLPGRNQPQHF; cdr3_nt: TGTGCCAGCAGCTTGGTCCTGCCGGGTCGCAATCAGCCCCAGCATTTT
clone_size: .; d_call: .; j_call: TRBJ2-7; v_call: TRBV7-9; cdr3_aa: CASSLESGLEQYF; cdr3_nt: TGTGCCAGCAGCTTAGAGTCGGGACTCGAGCAGTACTTC
clone_size: once; d_call: TRBD1; j_call: TRBJ2-1; v_call: TRBV7-2; cdr3_aa: CASSLGGQAYNEQFF; cdr3_nt: TGTGCCAGCAGCTTAGGAGGACAGGCTTACAATGAGCAGTTCTTC
clone_size: .; d_call: .; j_call: TRBJ2-3; v_call: TRBV7-2; cdr3_aa: CASSSPFGNTQYF; cdr3_nt: TGTGCCAGCAGCTCCCCATTCGGTAATACGCAGTATTTT
clone_size: few; d_call: .; j_call: TRBJ1-2; v_call: TRBV5-1; cdr3_aa: CASSLTQDYGYTF; cdr3_nt: TGCGCCAGCAGCTTAACCCAGGACTATGGCTACACCTTC
clone_size: .; d_call: TRBD2; j_call: TRBJ2-5; v_call: TRBV13; cdr3_aa: CASSPRLAGGRGETQYF; cdr3_nt: TGTGCCAGCAGCCCGAGACTAGCGGGAGGAAGGGGAGAGACCCAGTACTTC
clone_size: few; d_call: TRBD2; j_call: TRBJ2-5; v_call: TRBV7-8; cdr3_aa: CASSPRTSGSRLETQYF; cdr3_nt: TGTGCCAGCAGCCCAAGGACTAGCGGGAGTCGGTTGGAGACCCAGTACTTC
clone_size: .; d_call: TRBD2; j_call: TRBJ2-1; v_call: TRBV5-1; cdr3_aa: CASSPGLAGGQKEQFF; cdr3_nt: TGCGCCAGCAGCCCCGGCCTAGCGGGGGGACAGAAAGAGCAGTTCTTC
clone_size: .; d_call: .; j_call: TRBJ1-1; v_call: TRBV11-1; cdr3_aa: CASSPRGGMNTEAFF; cdr3_nt: TGTGCCAGCAGCCCCCGAGGCGGCATGAACACTGAAGCTTTCTTT
clone_size: few; d_call: .; j_call: TRBJ1-2; v_call: TRBV29-1; cdr3_aa: CSVGGSIGISNYGYTF; cdr3_nt: TGCAGCGTTGGAGGGTCTATAGGTATTTCTAACTATGGCTACACCTTC
clone_size: few; d_call: TRBD2; j_call: TRBJ2-7; v_call: TRBV30; cdr3_aa: CAWRPSGSSYEQYF; cdr3_nt: TGTGCCTGGAGACCTAGCGGGAGCTCCTACGAGCAGTACTTC
clone_size: few; d_call: .; j_call: TRBJ2-7; v_call: TRBV29-1; cdr3_aa: CSVEWLSANYEQYF; cdr3_nt: TGCAGCGTTGAGTGGCTGAGCGCCAACTACGAGCAGTACTTC
clone_size: .; d_call: .; j_call: TRBJ1-2; v_call: TRBV20-1; cdr3_aa: CSAGYRGYTF; cdr3_nt: TGCAGTGCTGGATACAGAGGCTACACCTTC